This TCR beta chain was captured by sequencing in a study of blood T cells in healthy people across ages. This CDR3 region has 14 residues. In germline, CDR1 is SGHDT, CDR2 YYEEEE. V lost 4 bases to trimming and J lost 3 bases; unmatched junction nucleotides: 6. This clonotype was detected only a few times. Its antigen is as yet unknown. Next came a second PCR, run for about 7 to 12 cycles, which used a sample-barcoded 5' primer along with a J-beta primer mix. A template-switch adaptor that had 12 random nucleotides put a tag on each cDNA molecule. Each sample yielded at least 3 million CDR3-containing paired-end reads. A single record per CDR3 protein comes from TCRdb applying MiXCR to the 5' RACE reads. Of some 1.5 million distinct CDR3 sequences detected, 28% appear once; the ten largest clones hold 7.7%. Every donor contributed about 10 milliliters of peripheral blood by blood draw. Points from the study as a whole: Long-lived and aged donors differed, with more naive CD4+ cells and higher diversity in the long-lived.

The material sequenced was blood. This chain links TRBV5-6 with TRBJ1-2, with 7 nucleotides matching TRBD1. The source is a woman in her twenties or thirties in good health. The CDR3 DNA sequence: TGTGCCAGCAGCCCTCGGGACAGACACTATGGCTACACCTTC. Amino acids: CASSPRDRHYGYTF.